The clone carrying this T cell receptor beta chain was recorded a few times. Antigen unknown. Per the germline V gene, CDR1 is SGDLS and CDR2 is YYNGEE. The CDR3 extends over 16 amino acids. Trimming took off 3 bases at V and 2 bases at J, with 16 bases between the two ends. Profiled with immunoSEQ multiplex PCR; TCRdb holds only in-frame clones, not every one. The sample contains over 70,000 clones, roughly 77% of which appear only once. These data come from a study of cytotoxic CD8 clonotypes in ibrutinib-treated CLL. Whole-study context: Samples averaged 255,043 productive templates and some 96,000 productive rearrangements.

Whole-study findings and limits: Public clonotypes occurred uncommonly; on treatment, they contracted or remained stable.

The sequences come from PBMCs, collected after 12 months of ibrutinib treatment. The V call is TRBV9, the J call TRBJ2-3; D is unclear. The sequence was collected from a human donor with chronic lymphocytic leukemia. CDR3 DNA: TGTGCCAGCAGCGGACCCCCCCTGGGGTTCACAGATACGCAGTATTTT. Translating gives CASSGPPLGFTDTQYF.